The clone carrying this T cell receptor (beta chain) was seen more than once but under ten times. Its matching antigen is unknown. TCRdb reanalysed the reads using MiXCR and keeps one entry per CDR3 protein. This sample has 200,000 to 300,000 distinct CDR3 sequences, with approximately 13% found just once. This sample is drawn from a study of T cell repertoires in cytomegalovirus infection. Study context: Matching HLA type and CMV infection were both indicated by public TCR beta signatures. Notes on the study in general: Cumulative public TCR beta family frequency identified CMV carriers with the relevant HLA. CMV-specific TCR beta clonotypes restricted by HLA-C dominated the ex vivo response.

Germline loops: CDR1 LNHDA, CDR2 SQIVND (reference sequence). V was clipped by 1 base and J by 4 bases; unmatched bases: 5. CDR3 size: 16 residues. The origin of this receptor is a human donor in good health (CMV status not recorded). Some clones in this sample may be carry-over from other donors' samples. The sequenced sample was PBMCs. This chain joins TRBV19 and TRBJ2-1; 9 positions match TRBD2. CDR3 residues: CASSIGPSGIYNEQFF. In DNA form, the CDR3 reads TGTGCCAGTAGTATAGGGCCTAGCGGGATATACAATGAGCAGTTCTTC.